One TCR beta chain is described in this entry. Its specificity is not known. Next came a second PCR, run for about 6 to 12 cycles, which used a sample-barcoded 5' primer along with a J-beta primer mix. TCRdb reprocessed the 5' RACE reads with MiXCR, giving one entry per CDR3 protein. Of roughly 1.5 million distinct CDR3 sequences in the sample, 40% to 45% are singletons; the top ten hold more than 4%. The CDR3 covers 12 residues. This sample was taken from a study of blood T cells in healthy people across ages. Peripheral blood samples of 9 to 10 milliliters were drawn from each donor. Study-level findings and limits: Observed TCR beta diversity per million T cells went down as age went up. This fall followed a roughly linear course with age.

J is TRBJ2-4 and V is TRBV12-3 or TRBV12-4; D is uncertain. The last part of the DNA fits TRBJ2-7 better; the J call may be wrong. The sample consisted of blood. The receptor comes from a woman in her late teens or twenties in good health. The CDR3: CASSLRKDEQYF. The CDR3 region has the DNA TGTGCCAGCAGTTTAAGAAAGGACGAGCAGTACTTC.